What follows describes a single TCR beta chain. This entry belongs to a study of cytomegalovirus exposure and HLA in healthy donors. Study-level information: Of approximately 400 genotyped donors, roughly 86% clustered with self-reported Caucasian donors.

13 Jbeta primers and 60 Vbeta primers were used for the PCR. TCRdb's copy holds only in-frame clones and misses some; the assay was immunoSEQ multiplex PCR. The data hold around 170,000 clones, with more than 60% observed a single time. Donors were ostensibly healthy at sampling, although undocumented immune exposures were probable. The TCR originated in a woman aged 45-59 years in good health and CMV-seropositive. The specimen sequenced was PBMCs.

The CDR3 nucleotides read TGCGCCAGCAGCCAAGGCCCGGGACAAGGGAACCAGATAGCTTTCTTT. Translated: CASSQGPGQGNQIAFF. V and J are TRBV4-3 and TRBJ1-1; possibly TRBD1 for D (6 bases). With 1 base removed from V and 10 bases from J, the gap between germline ends came to 22 bases. The CDR3 extends over 16 amino acids. CDR1 is LGHNA, CDR2 YSLEER, per germline.